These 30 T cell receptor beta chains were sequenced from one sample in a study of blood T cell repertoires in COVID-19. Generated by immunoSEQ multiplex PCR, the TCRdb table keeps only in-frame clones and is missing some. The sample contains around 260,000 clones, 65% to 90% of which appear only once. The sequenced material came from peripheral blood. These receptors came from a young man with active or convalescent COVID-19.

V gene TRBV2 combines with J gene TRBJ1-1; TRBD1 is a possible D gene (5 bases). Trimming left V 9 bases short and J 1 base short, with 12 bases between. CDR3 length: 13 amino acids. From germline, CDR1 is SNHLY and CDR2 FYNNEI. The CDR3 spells CARVGGENTEAFF. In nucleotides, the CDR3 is TGTGCCAGAGTCGGGGGAGAGAACACTGAAGCTTTCTTT.

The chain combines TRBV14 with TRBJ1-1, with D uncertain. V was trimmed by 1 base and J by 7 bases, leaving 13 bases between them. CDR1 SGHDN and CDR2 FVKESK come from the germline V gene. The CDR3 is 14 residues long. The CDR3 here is CASSQAVDGGEAFF. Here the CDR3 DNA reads TGTGCCAGCAGCCAAGCGGTCGACGGCGGTGAAGCTTTCTTT.

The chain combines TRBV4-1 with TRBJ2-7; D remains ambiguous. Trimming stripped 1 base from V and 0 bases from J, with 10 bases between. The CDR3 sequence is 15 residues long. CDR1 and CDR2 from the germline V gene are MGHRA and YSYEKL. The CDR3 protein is CASSQGPGPSYEQYF. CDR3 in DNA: TGCGCCAGCAGCCAAGGCCCGGGTCCCTCCTACGAGCAGTACTTC.

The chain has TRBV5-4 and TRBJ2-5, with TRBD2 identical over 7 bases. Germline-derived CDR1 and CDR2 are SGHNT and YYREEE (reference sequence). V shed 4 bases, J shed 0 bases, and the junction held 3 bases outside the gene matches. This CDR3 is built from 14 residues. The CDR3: CASSPRGDQETQYF. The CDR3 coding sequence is TGTGCCAGCAGCCCTCGGGGGGACCAAGAGACCCAGTACTTC. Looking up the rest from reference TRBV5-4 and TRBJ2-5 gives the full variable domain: ETGVTQSPTHLIKTRGQQVTLRCSSQSGHNTVSWYQQALGQGPQFIFQYYREEENGRGNFPPRFSGLQFPNYSSELNVNALELDDSALYLCASSPRGDQETQYFGPGTRLLVL.

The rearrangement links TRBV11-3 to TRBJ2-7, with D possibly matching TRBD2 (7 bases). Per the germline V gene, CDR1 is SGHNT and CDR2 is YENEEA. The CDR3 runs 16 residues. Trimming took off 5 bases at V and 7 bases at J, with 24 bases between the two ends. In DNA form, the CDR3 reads TGTGCCAGCAGCCCGCGGGGGCCCACTCCGTGGATGGAGCAGTACTTC. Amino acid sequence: CASSPRGPTPWMEQYF.

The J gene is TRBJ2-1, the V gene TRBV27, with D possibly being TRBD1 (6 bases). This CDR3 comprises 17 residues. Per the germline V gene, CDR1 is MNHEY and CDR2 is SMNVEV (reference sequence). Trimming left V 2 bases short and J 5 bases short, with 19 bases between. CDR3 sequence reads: CASSLRAGAYFNNEQFF. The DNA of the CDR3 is TGTGCCAGCAGTTTAAGGGCAGGGGCATATTTCAACAATGAGCAGTTCTTC.

The CDR3 sequence is CASSYAGGYGYTF. Written as DNA, the CDR3 is TGTGCCAGCAGCTACGCAGGGGGCTATGGCTACACCTTC. The J gene is TRBJ1-2, the V gene TRBV9, with 7 bases matching TRBD1. V trimming: 4 bases; J trimming: 4 bases; junction bases outside the gene matches: 4. Germline V gene sequence: CDR1 SGDLS, CDR2 YYNGEE. This CDR3 has 13 amino acids.

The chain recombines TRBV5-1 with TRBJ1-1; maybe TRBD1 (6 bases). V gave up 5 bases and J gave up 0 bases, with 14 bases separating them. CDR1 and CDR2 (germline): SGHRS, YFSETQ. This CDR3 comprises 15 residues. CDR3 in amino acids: CASRPGDTMNTEAFF. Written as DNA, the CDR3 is TGCGCCAGCAGACCCGGGGACACAATGAACACTGAAGCTTTCTTT. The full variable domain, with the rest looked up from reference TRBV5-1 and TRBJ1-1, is KAGVTQTPRYLIKTRGQQVTLSCSPISGHRSVSWYQQTPGQGLQFLFEYFSETQRNKGNFPGRFSGRQFSNSRSEMNVSTLELGDSALYLCASRPGDTMNTEAFFGQGTRLTVV.

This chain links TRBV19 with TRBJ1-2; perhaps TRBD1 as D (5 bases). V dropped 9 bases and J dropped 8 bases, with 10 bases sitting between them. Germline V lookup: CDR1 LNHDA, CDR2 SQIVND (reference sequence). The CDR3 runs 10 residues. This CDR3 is CASQGRGYTF. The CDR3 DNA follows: TGTGCCAGCCAGGGTAGAGGCTACACCTTC.

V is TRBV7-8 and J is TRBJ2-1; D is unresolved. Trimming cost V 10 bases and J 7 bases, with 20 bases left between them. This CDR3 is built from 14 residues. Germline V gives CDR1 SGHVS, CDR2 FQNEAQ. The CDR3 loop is CATALRVPENEQFF. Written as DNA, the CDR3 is TGTGCCACCGCACTCCGAGTCCCTGAGAATGAGCAGTTCTTC.

The CDR3 sequence: CASSQGAGRLNTEAFF. As DNA, the CDR3 is TGCGCCAGCAGCCAAGGGGCAGGGCGACTGAACACTGAAGCTTTCTTT. V and J are TRBV4-1 and TRBJ1-1, with D maybe TRBD1 (5 bases). This CDR3 is 16 amino acids long. Trimming stripped 1 base from V and 0 bases from J, with 12 bases between. CDR1 is MGHRA and CDR2 is YSYEKL in the germline V gene.

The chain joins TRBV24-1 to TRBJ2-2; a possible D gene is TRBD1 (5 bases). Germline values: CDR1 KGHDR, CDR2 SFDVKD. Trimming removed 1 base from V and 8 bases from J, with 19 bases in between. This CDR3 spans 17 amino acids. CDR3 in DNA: TGTGCCACCAGTGATTTAGTAGAGTTCCCTCCAGGGGGGGAGCTGTTTTTT. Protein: CATSDLVEFPPGGELFF.

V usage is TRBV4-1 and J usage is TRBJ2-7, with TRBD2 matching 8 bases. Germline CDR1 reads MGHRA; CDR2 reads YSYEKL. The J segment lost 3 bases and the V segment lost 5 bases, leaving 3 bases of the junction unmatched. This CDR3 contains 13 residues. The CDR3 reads CASSAGTSYEQYF. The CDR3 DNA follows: TGCGCCAGCAGCGCCGGGACTAGCTACGAGCAGTACTTC.

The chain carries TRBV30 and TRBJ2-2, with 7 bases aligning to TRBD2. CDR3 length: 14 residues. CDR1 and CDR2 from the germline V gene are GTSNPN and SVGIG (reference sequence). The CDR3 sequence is CAGRGVEATGELFF. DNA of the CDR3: TGTGCGGGACGGGGGGTGGAGGCGACCGGGGAGCTGTTTTTT. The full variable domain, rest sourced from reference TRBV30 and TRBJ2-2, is SQTIHQWPATLVQPVGSPLSLECTVEGTSNPNLYWYRQAAGRGLQLLFYSVGIGQISSEVPQNLSASRPQDRQFILSSKKLLLSDSGFYLCAGRGVEATGELFFGEGSRLTVL.

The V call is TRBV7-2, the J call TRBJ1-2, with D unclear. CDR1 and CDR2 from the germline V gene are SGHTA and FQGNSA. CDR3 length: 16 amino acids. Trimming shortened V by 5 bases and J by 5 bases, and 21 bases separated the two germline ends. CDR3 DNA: TGTGCCAGCAGCCTCTCGGAGATAGAGAGTAGGTATGGCTACACCTTC. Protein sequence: CASSLSEIESRYGYTF. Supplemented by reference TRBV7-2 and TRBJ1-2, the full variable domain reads GAGVSQSPSNKVTEKGKDVELRCDPISGHTALYWYRQSLGQGLEFLIYFQGNSAPDKSGLPSDRFSAERTGGSVSTLTIQRTQQEDSAVYLCASSLSEIESRYGYTFGSGTRLTVV.

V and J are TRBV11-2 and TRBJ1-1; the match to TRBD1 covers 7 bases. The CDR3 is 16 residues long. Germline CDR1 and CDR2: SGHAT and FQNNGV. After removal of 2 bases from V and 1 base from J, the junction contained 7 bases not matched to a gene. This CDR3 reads CASSLRGQGRNTEAFF. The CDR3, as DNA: TGTGCCAGCAGCTTAAGGGGGCAGGGGCGGAACACTGAAGCTTTCTTT.

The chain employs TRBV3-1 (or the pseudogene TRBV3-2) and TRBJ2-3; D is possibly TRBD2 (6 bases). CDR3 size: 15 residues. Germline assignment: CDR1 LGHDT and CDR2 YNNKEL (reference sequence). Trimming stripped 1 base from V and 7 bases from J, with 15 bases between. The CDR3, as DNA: TGTGCCAGCAGCCAAGGCGTAAGCGGCGGGAATACGCAGTATTTT. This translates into CASSQGVSGGNTQYF.

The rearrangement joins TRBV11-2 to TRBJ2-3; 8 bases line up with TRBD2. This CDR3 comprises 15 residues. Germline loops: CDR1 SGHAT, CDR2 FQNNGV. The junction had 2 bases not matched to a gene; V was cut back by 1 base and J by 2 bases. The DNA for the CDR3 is TGTGCCAGCAGCTTAGGCGGGGGGTTCACAGATACGCAGTATTTT. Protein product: CASSLGGGFTDTQYF.

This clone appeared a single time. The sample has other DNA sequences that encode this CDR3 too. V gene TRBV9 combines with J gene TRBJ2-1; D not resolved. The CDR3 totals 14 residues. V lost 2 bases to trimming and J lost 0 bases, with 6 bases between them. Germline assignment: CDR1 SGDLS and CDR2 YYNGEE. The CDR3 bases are TGTGCCAGCAGCGTTGGCAGCTCCTACAATGAGCAGTTCTTC. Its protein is CASSVGSSYNEQFF. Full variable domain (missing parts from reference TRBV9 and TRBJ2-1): DSGVTQTPKHLITATGQRVTLRCSPRSGDLSVYWYQQSLDQGLQFLIQYYNGEERAKGNILERFSAQQFPDLHSELNLSSLELGDSALYFCASSVGSSYNEQFFGPGTRLTVL.

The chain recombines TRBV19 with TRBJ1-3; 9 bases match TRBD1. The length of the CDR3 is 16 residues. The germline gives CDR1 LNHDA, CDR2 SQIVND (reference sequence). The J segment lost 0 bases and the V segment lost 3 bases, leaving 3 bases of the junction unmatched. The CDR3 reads CASSIGTGSSGNTIYF. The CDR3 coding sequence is TGTGCCAGTAGTATTGGGACAGGGTCCTCTGGAAACACCATATATTTT.

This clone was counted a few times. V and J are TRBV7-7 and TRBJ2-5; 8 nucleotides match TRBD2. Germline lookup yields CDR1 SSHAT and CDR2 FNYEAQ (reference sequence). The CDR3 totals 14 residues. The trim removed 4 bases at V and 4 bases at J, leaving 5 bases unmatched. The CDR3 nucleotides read TGTGCCAGCAGCTGGGGTGCGGGGGGAGAGACCCAGTACTTC. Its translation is CASSWGAGGETQYF.

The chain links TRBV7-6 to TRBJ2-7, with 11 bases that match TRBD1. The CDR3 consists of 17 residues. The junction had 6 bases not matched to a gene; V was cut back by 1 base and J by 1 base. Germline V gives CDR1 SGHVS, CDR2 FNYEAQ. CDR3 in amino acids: CASSLGSGTGGSYEQYF. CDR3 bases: TGTGCCAGCAGCTTAGGTTCCGGGACAGGGGGATCCTACGAGCAGTACTTC.

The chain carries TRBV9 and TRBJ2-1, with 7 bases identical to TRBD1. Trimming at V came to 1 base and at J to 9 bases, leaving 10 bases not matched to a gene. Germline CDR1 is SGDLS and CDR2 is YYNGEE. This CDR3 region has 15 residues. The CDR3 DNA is TGTGCCAGCAGCGTAAACGTGGGGACAGTGGGTGAGCAGTTCTTC. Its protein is CASSVNVGTVGEQFF.

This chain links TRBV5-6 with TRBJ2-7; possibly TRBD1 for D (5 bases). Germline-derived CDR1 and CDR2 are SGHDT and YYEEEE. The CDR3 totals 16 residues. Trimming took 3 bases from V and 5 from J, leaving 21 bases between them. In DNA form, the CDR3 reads TGTGCCAGCAGCTCCCTGGTACAACGGACATCGGACGAGCAGTACTTC. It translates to CASSSLVQRTSDEQYF.

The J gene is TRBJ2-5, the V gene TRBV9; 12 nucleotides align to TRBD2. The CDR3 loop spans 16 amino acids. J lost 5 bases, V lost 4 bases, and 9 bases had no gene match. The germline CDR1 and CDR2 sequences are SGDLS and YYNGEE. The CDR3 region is CASSLLAGGASETQYF. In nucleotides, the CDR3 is TGTGCCAGCAGCTTACTAGCGGGGGGCGCGTCTGAGACCCAGTACTTC.

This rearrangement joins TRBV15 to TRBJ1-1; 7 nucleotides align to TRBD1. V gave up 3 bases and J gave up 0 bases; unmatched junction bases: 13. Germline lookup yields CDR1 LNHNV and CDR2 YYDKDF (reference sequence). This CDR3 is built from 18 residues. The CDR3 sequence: CATSSVRDSESLNTEAFF. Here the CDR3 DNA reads TGTGCCACCAGCAGTGTCCGGGACAGTGAATCCTTGAACACTGAAGCTTTCTTT.

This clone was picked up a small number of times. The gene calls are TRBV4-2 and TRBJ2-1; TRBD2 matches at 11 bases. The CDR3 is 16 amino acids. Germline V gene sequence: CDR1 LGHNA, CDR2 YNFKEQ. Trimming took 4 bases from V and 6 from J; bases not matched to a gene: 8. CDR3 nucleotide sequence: TGTGCCAGCAGCCCCGAAGCTAGCGGGGGGTCCAATGAGCAGTTCTTC. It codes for CASSPEASGGSNEQFF.

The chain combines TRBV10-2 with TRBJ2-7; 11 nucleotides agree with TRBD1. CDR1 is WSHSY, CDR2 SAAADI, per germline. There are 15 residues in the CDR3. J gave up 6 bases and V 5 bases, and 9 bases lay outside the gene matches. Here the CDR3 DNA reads TGCGCCAGCAGTCCACCCGGACAGGGGGCGGGCGAGCAGTACTTC. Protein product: CASSPPGQGAGEQYF.

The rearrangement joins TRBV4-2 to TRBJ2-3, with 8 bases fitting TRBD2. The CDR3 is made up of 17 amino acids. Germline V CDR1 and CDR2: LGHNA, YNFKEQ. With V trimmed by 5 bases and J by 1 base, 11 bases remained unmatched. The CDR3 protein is CASSKWRGVSGTDTQYF. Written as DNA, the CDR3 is TGTGCCAGCAGCAAATGGCGGGGGGTCTCTGGCACAGATACGCAGTATTTT.

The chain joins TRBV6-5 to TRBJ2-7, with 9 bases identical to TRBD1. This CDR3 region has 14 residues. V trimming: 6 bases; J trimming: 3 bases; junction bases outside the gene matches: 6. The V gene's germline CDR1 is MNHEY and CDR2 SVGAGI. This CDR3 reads CASRVGQGVYEQYF. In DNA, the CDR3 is TGTGCCAGCAGGGTGGGACAGGGTGTCTACGAGCAGTACTTC.